Below are 12 T cell receptor beta chains sequenced from a single sample in a study of cytomegalovirus exposure and HLA in healthy donors. Primers: 60 Vbeta forward and 13 Jbeta reverse. TCRdb's table, derived via immunoSEQ multiplex PCR, lists solely in-frame clones and lacks some. The top ten clones hold around 6.6% of a sample with under 200,000 clones, around 80% of them seen once. Sample: PBMCs. The receptors originated from a male donor in good health and CMV-seropositive.

The V gene is TRBV29-1, the J gene TRBJ2-3; D is ambiguous. The CDR3 has 14 residues. Trimming removed 6 bases at V and 1 base at J, with 14 bases between. The V gene's germline CDR1 is SQVTM and CDR2 ANQGSEA. CDR3 sequence: CSVVRSHGTDTQYF. The CDR3 DNA follows: TGCAGCGTGGTCCGGTCTCACGGCACAGATACGCAGTATTTT.

The chain couples TRBV6-1 to TRBJ2-1, with no clear D. The CDR3 contains 16 residues. CDR1 is MNHNS, CDR2 SASEGT, per germline. Trimming cost V 1 base and J 2 bases, with 12 bases left between them. The DNA for the CDR3 is TGTGCCAGCAGTGAAGTTAGTTCTGAGACCTACAATGAGCAGTTCTTC. Its protein product is CASSEVSSETYNEQFF.

The rearrangement links TRBV30 to TRBJ2-1; D is possibly TRBD2 (6 bases). The V gene lost 3 bases and the J gene lost 4 bases, with 7 bases spanning the gap. Germline CDR1 GTSNPN, CDR2 SVGIG (reference sequence). The CDR3 spans 12 residues. The CDR3 region is CAWRGGYNEQFF. The CDR3 DNA reads as TGTGCCTGGAGGGGGGGATACAATGAGCAGTTCTTC.

This chain links TRBV21-1 with TRBJ2-2; the D call TRBD1 from the table was never checked on the DNA. TRBV21-1 represents a pseudogene. The CDR3 loop spans 14 amino acids. This chain's CDR3 is CASSATGGTGELFF. CDR3 in DNA: TGTGCCAGCAGCGCAACAGGGGGTACCGGGGAGCTGTTTTTT.

The V and J genes are TRBV28 and TRBJ2-1; 8 bases match TRBD1. The germline V gene encodes CDR1 MDHEN and CDR2 SYDVKM. The CDR3 sequence is 14 residues long. V shed 7 bases and J 8 bases; nucleotides not matched to a gene: 10. The DNA of the CDR3 is TGTGCCAGCATCTCGGACAGGGTCGGGGATGAGCAGTTCTTC. It codes for CASISDRVGDEQFF.

This chain uses TRBV27 with TRBJ1-2, with TRBD1 matching over 9 bases. Germline trimming cut 0 bases from V and 4 bases from J; bases unmatched to any gene: 6. The CDR3 length is 16 residues. Germline values: CDR1 MNHEY, CDR2 SMNVEV (reference sequence). CDR3 residues: CASSLSGTGGAYGYTF. As DNA, the CDR3 is TGTGCCAGCAGTTTATCGGGTACAGGGGGCGCCTATGGCTACACCTTC.

This chain connects TRBV4-2 to TRBJ2-1; 7 nucleotides align to TRBD2. The germline CDR1 and CDR2 sequences are LGHNA and YNFKEQ. This CDR3 has 15 residues. With 0 bases clipped from V and 2 bases from J, the junction kept 1 base outside the gene matches. CDR3 loop: CASSQDTSAYNEQFF. CDR3 bases: TGTGCCAGCAGCCAAGATACTAGCGCCTACAATGAGCAGTTCTTC.

This clone was counted between two and nine times. V is TRBV13 and J is TRBJ2-4; weak D call: TRBD1 (6 bases). V was clipped by 5 bases and J by 6 bases, with 14 bases between them. Germline V gene data show CDR1 as PRHDT and CDR2 as FYEKMQ (reference sequence). This CDR3 region has 14 residues. As DNA, the CDR3 is TGTGCCAGCAGCCCCGGGACAATGAGAAACATTCAGTACTTC. Translating it yields CASSPGTMRNIQYF.

This rearrangement joins TRBV30 to TRBJ1-1, with D maybe TRBD1 (5 bases). CDR1 is GTSNPN and CDR2 is SVGIG in the germline V gene (reference sequence). This CDR3 comprises 13 residues. Trimming cost V 0 bases and J 8 bases, with 13 bases left between them. This CDR3 is CAWSVMGKGEAFF. For the CDR3, the DNA is TGTGCCTGGAGTGTCATGGGGAAGGGGGAAGCTTTCTTT.

V and J are TRBV6-1 and TRBJ2-7, with 8 bases identical to TRBD2. Germline V CDR1 and CDR2: MNHNS, SASEGT. The CDR3 loop spans 14 amino acids. Unmatched junction bases numbered 7, after V lost 6 bases and J lost 3 bases. DNA for the CDR3: TGTGCCAGCAGCCCGGGAGGGGACATCTACGAGCAGTACTTC. As protein: CASSPGGDIYEQYF.

V and J are TRBV6-5 and TRBJ2-1, with TRBD2 matching 10 bases. Germline values: CDR1 MNHEY, CDR2 SVGAGI. V lost 5 bases and J lost 6; bases outside the gene matches: 4. The CDR3 contains 14 residues. The chain's CDR3 is CASSRTSGANEQFF. In DNA form, the CDR3 reads TGTGCCAGCAGTAGGACTAGCGGTGCCAATGAGCAGTTCTTC.

The chain couples TRBV5-1 to TRBJ2-1; a possible D gene is TRBD1 (5 bases). This CDR3 is 13 amino acids long. V gave up 0 bases and J gave up 13 bases, with 14 bases separating them. Germline V lookup: CDR1 SGHRS, CDR2 YFSETQ. The CDR3 loop is CASSLAGAIEQFF. The CDR3 DNA follows: TGCGCCAGCAGCTTGGCTGGGGCAATTGAACAGTTCTTC.